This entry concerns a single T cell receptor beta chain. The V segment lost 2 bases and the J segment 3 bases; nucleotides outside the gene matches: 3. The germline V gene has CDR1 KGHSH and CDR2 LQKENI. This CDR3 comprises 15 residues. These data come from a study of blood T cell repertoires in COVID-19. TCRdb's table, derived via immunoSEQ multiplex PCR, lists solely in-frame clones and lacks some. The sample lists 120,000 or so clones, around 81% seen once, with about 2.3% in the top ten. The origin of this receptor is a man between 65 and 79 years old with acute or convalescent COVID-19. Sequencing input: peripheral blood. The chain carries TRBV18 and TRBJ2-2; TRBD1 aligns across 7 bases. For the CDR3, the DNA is TGTGCCAGCTCACCAACAGGGGCGTACACCGGGGAGCTGTTTTTT. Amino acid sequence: CASSPTGAYTGELFF.